Below, one T cell receptor beta chain is given with its context. Its antigen is not identified. The data belong to a study of cytomegalovirus exposure and HLA in healthy donors. The ends were cut back, 6 bases at V and 11 bases at J, with 16 bases in the middle. This CDR3 contains 12 residues. Germline CDR1 is MNHNY and CDR2 is SVGAGI (reference sequence). Study-level points and caveats: Exclusion as indistinguishable affected some V segments, including TRBV6-2 and TRBV6-3.

The primer mix had 60 Vbeta and 13 Jbeta primers. The repertoire was sequenced with immunoSEQ multiplex PCR; TCRdb's copy has only in-frame clones and lacks some. The repertoire holds fewer than 200,000 clones, with roughly 80% as singletons. The genes are TRBV6-6 and TRBJ2-5; weak D call: TRBD2 (5 bases). The TCR comes from a woman aged 18-35 years in good health and CMV-seronegative. The sequenced material came from PBMCs. CDR3 in amino acids: CASRPIRGEQYF. For the CDR3, the DNA is TGTGCCAGCAGGCCCATCCGTGGGGAGCAGTACTTC.